The source of this T cell receptor beta chain is a study of response to subunit inactivated influenza vaccine. Notes on the study in general: With each seasonal influenza vaccination, the authors suggested, few new T cells are recruited.

TCRdb re-called the RT-PCR reads through MiXCR, storing one row per CDR3 protein. The sample contains around 580,000 distinct CDR3 sequences, around 15% of which appear only once. Concerning this clonotype itself: Its antigen is as yet unknown.

The V gene end was trimmed by 2 bases and the J gene end by 1 base; junction bases not matched to a gene: 4. The CDR3 has 15 residues. Germline V gene sequence: CDR1 MNHEY, CDR2 SMNVEV (reference sequence). The rearrangement uses TRBV27 and TRBJ2-7, with 8 nucleotides matching TRBD1. The source of this sequence is a man between 45 and 60 years old who received an inactivated influenza vaccine. The sample here was PBMCs from blood, taken less than 13 days after vaccination. The CDR3 DNA sequence: TGTGCCAGCAGTTTACGGACAGGGTGGTCCTACGAGCAGTACTTC. Residues: CASSLRTGWSYEQYF.